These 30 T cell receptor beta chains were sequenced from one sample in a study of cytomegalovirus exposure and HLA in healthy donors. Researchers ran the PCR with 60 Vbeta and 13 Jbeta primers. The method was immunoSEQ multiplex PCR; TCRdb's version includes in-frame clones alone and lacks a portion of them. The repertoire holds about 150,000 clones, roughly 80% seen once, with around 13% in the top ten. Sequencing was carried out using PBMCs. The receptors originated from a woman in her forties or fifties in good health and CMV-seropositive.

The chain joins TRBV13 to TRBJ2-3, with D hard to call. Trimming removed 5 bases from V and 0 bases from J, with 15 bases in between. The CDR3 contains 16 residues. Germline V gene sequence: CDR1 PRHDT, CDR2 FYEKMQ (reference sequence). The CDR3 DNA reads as TGTGCCAGCAGCCCTTCTAGGATTTCTAGCACAGATACGCAGTATTTT. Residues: CASSPSRISSTDTQYF.

The CDR3 here is CASSSAGGAEKLFF. Written as DNA, the CDR3 is TGTGCCAGCAGCAGCGCGGGGGGTGCTGAAAAACTGTTTTTT. The rearrangement uses TRBV6-1 and TRBJ1-4, with D maybe TRBD1 (5 bases). The V gene's germline CDR1 is MNHNS and CDR2 SASEGT. This CDR3 spans 14 amino acids. The V end lost 6 bases, the J end lost 7 bases, and 15 bases lay between the germline ends.

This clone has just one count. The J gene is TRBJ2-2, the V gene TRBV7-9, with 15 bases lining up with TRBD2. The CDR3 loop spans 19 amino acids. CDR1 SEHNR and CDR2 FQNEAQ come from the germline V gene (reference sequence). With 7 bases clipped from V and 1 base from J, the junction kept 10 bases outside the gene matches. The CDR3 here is CASTRPGLAGGVNTGELFF. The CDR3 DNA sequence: TGTGCCAGCACCCGCCCTGGACTAGCGGGGGGGGTGAACACCGGGGAGCTGTTTTTT.

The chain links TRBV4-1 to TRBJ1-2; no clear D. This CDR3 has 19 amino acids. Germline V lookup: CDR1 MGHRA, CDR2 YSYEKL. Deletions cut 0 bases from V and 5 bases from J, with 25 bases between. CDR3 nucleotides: TGCGCCAGCAGCCAAGATCTTTTTCCTCACTTACACTACTTTTATGGCTACACCTTC. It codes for CASSQDLFPHLHYFYGYTF.

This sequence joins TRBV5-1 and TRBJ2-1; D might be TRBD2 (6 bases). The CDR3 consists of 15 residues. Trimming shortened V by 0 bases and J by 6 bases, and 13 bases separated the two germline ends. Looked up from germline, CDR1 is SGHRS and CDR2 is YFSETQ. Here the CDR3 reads CASSLGPQGGNEQFF. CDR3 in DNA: TGCGCCAGCAGCTTGGGGCCCCAGGGAGGCAATGAGCAGTTCTTC. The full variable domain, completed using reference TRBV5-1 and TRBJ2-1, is KAGVTQTPRYLIKTRGQQVTLSCSPISGHRSVSWYQQTPGQGLQFLFEYFSETQRNKGNFPGRFSGRQFSNSRSEMNVSTLELGDSALYLCASSLGPQGGNEQFFGPGTRLTVL.

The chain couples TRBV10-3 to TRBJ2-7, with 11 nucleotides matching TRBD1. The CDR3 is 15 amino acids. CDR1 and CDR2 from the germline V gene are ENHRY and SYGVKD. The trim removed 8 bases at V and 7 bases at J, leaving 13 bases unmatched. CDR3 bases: TGTGCCATCGGTTCTCCGGGACAGGGGGAGCGGGAGCAGTACTTC. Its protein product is CAIGSPGQGEREQYF.

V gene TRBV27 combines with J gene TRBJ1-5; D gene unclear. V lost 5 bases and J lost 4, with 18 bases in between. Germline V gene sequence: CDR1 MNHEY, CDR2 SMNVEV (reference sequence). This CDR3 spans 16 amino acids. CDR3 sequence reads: CASSPLGVGNNQPQHF. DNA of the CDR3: TGTGCCAGCAGTCCCCTCGGGGTCGGGAATAATCAGCCCCAGCATTTT.

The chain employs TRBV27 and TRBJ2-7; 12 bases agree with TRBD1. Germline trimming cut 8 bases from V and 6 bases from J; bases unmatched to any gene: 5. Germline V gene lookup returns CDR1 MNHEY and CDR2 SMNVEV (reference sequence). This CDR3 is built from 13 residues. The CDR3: CASRGQGAGEQYF. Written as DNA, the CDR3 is TGTGCCAGCCGGGGACAGGGGGCAGGCGAGCAGTACTTC.

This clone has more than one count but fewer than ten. CDR3 nucleotide sequence: TGCGCCAGCAGCTCCACAGGGGGCAGCCTCGAGCAGTACTTC. Translation gives CASSSTGGSLEQYF. The V and J genes are TRBV5-1 and TRBJ2-7; 9 nucleotides line up with TRBD1. With 3 bases clipped from V and 6 bases from J, the junction kept 7 bases outside the gene matches. CDR1 and CDR2 from the germline V gene are SGHRS and YFSETQ. There are 14 residues in the CDR3.

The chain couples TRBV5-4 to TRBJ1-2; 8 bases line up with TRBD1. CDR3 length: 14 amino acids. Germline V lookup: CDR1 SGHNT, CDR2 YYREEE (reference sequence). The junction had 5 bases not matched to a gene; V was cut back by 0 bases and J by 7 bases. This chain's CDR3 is CASSLDAGGSGYTF. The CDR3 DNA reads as TGTGCCAGCAGCTTGGATGCAGGGGGCTCTGGCTACACCTTC. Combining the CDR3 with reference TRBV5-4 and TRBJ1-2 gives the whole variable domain ETGVTQSPTHLIKTRGQQVTLRCSSQSGHNTVSWYQQALGQGPQFIFQYYREEENGRGNFPPRFSGLQFPNYSSELNVNALELDDSALYLCASSLDAGGSGYTFGSGTRLTVV.

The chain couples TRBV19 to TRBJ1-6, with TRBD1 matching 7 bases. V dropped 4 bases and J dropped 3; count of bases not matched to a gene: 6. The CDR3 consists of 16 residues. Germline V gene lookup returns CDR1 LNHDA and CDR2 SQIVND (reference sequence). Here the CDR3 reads CASSTRQGSYNSPLHF. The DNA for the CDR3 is TGTGCCAGTAGTACAAGACAGGGAAGCTATAATTCACCCCTCCACTTT.

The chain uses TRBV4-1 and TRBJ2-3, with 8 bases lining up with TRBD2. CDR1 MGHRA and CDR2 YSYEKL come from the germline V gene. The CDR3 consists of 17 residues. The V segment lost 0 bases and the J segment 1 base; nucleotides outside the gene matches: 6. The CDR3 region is CASSQDLLAERTDTQYF. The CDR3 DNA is TGCGCCAGCAGCCAAGATCTACTAGCGGAACGCACAGATACGCAGTATTTT.

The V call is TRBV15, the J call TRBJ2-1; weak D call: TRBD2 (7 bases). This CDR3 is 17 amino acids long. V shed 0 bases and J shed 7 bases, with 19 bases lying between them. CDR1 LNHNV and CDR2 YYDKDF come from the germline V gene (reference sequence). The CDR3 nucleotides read TGTGCCACCAGCAGAGATCCCGCGGGGGCGGGTTGGAATGAGCAGTTCTTC. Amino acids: CATSRDPAGAGWNEQFF. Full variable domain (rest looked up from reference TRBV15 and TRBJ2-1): DAMVIQNPRYQVTQFGKPVTLSCSQTLNHNVMYWYQQKSSQAPKLLFHYYDKDFNNEADTPDNFQSRRPNTSFCFLDIRSPGLGDTAMYLCATSRDPAGAGWNEQFFGPGTRLTVL.

The CDR3 DNA reads TGCGCCAGCGGGACACAGGGGGGATCGTACGAGCAGTACTTC. Amino acids: CASGTQGGSYEQYF. The J gene is TRBJ2-7, the V gene TRBV5-1, with TRBD1 identical over 8 bases. Germline V gene data show CDR1 as SGHRS and CDR2 as YFSETQ. The CDR3 runs 14 residues. Losses at the gene ends were 7 bases for V and 4 bases for J; bases not matched to a gene: 10. Filled out from reference TRBV5-1 and TRBJ2-7, the complete variable domain reads KAGVTQTPRYLIKTRGQQVTLSCSPISGHRSVSWYQQTPGQGLQFLFEYFSETQRNKGNFPGRFSGRQFSNSRSEMNVSTLELGDSALYLCASGTQGGSYEQYFGPGTRLTVT.

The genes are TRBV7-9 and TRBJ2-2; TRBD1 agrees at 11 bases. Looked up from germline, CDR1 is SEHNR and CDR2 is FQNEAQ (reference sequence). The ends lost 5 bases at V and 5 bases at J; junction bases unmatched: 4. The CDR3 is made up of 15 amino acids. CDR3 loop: CASSNRDRGTGELFF. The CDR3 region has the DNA TGTGCCAGCAGCAATCGGGACAGGGGGACCGGGGAGCTGTTTTTT.

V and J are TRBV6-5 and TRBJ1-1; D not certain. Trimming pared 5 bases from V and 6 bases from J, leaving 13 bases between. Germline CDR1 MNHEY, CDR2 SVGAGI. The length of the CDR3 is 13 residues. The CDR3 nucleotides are TGTGCCAGCAGTGAAGCGCGAATCCCTGAAGCTTTCTTT. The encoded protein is CASSEARIPEAFF.

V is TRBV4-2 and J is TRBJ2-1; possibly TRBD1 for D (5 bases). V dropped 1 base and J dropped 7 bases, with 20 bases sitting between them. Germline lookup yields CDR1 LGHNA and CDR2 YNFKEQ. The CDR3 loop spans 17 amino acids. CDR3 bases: TGTGCCAGCAGCCAAGGTCCACCGATTGGCAAGGGGAATGAGCAGTTCTTC. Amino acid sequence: CASSQGPPIGKGNEQFF.

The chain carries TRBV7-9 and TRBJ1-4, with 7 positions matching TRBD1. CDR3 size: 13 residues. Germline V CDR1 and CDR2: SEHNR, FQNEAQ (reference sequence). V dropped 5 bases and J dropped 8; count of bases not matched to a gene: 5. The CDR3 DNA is TGTGCCAGCAGCCCGAGGGACAGCGAAAAACTGTTTTTT. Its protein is CASSPRDSEKLFF.

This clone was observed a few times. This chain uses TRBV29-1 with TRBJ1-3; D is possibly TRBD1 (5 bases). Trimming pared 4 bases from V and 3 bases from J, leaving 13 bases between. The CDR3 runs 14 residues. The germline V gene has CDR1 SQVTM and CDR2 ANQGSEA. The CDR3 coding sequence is TGCAGCGTTGCGGAGGGGACGGTTGGAAACACCATATATTTT. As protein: CSVAEGTVGNTIYF.

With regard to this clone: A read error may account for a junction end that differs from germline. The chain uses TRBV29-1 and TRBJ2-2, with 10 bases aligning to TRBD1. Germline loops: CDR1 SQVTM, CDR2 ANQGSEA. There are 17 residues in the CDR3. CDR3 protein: CNVPKSGTGANTGELFF. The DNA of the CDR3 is TGCAACGTTCCCAAATCCGGGACAGGGGCCAACACCGGGGAGCTGTTTTTT.

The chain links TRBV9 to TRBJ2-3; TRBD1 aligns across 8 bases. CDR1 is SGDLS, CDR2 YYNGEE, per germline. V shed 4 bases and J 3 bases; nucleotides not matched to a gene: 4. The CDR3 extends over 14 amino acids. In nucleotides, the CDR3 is TGTGCCAGCAGCTATGACAGGGGTACAGATACGCAGTATTTT. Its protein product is CASSYDRGTDTQYF.

The CDR3 protein is CASSFEAGGYEQYF. The CDR3 coding sequence is TGCGCCAGCAGCTTCGAAGCGGGGGGGTACGAGCAGTACTTC. The rearrangement uses TRBV5-1 and TRBJ2-7; TRBD2 agrees at 10 bases. The J segment lost 4 bases and the V segment lost 2 bases, leaving 3 bases of the junction unmatched. This CDR3 has 14 residues. The V gene's germline CDR1 is SGHRS and CDR2 YFSETQ. Full variable domain (remainder filled in from reference TRBV5-1 and TRBJ2-7): KAGVTQTPRYLIKTRGQQVTLSCSPISGHRSVSWYQQTPGQGLQFLFEYFSETQRNKGNFPGRFSGRQFSNSRSEMNVSTLELGDSALYLCASSFEAGGYEQYFGPGTRLTVT.

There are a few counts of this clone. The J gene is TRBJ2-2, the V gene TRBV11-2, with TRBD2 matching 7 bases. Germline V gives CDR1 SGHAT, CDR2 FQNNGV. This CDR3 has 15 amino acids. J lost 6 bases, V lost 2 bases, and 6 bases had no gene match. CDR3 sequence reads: CASSLLSTSPGELFF. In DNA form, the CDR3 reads TGTGCCAGCAGCTTACTCTCGACTAGCCCCGGGGAGCTGTTTTTT.

DNA of the CDR3: TGTGCCAGCAGCTTAAGGCTAGTGGGGGCAGGGAATGGCTACACCTTC. It encodes CASSLRLVGAGNGYTF. The V gene is TRBV11-2, the J gene TRBJ1-2, with D tentatively TRBD1 (6 bases). CDR1 is SGHAT, CDR2 FQNNGV, per germline. Trimming pared 2 bases from V and 6 bases from J, leaving 19 bases between. The CDR3 extends over 16 amino acids. Full variable domain (outside the CDR3, taken from reference TRBV11-2 and TRBJ1-2): EAGVAQSPRYKIIEKRQSVAFWCNPISGHATLYWYQQILGQGPKLLIQFQNNGVVDDSQLPKDRFSAERLKGVDSTLKIQPAKLEDSAVYLCASSLRLVGAGNGYTFGSGTRLTVV.

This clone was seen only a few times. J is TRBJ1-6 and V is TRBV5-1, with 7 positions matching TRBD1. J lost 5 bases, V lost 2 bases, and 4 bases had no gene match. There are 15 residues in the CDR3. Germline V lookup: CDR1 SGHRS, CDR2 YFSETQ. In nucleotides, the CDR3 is TGCGCCAGCAGCTTTGGAGGGACAGATAATTCACCCCTCCACTTT. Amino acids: CASSFGGTDNSPLHF.

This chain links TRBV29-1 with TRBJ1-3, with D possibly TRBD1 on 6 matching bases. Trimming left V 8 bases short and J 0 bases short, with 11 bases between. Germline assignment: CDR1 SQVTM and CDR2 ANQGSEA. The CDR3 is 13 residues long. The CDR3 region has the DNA TGCAGCATTACAGGGATCTCTGGAAACACCATATATTTT. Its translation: CSITGISGNTIYF.

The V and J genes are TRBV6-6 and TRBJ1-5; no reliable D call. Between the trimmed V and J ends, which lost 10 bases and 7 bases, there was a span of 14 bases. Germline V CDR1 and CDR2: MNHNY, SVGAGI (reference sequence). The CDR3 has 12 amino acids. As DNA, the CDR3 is TGTGCCACTAAAGTAGGGAGGCAGCCCCAGCATTTT. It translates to CATKVGRQPQHF.

CDR3 amino acids: CAWSTGHQNTEAFF. CDR3 in DNA: TGTGCCTGGAGTACGGGACACCAAAACACTGAAGCTTTCTTT. The chain has TRBV30 and TRBJ1-1; D might be TRBD1 (6 bases). Trimming stripped 2 bases from V and 2 bases from J, with 12 bases between. Germline assignment: CDR1 GTSNPN and CDR2 SVGIG (reference sequence). The CDR3 is made up of 14 amino acids.

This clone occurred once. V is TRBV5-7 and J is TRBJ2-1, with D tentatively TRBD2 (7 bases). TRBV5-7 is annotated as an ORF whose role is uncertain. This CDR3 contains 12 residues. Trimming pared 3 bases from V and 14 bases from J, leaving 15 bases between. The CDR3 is CASSCPPGGEFF. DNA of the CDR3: TGTGCCAGCAGCTGCCCCCCGGGGGGCGAGTTCTTC.

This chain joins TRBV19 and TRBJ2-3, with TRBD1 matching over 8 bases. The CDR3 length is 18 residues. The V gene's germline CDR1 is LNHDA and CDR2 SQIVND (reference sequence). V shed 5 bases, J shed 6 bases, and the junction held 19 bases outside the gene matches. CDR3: CASSQEALRGPNLDTQYF. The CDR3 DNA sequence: TGTGCCAGTAGTCAAGAGGCCCTCAGGGGGCCAAACTTGGATACGCAGTATTTT.